These T cell receptor beta chains were read from a single sample in a study of blood T cell repertoires in COVID-19. Clones were read by immunoSEQ multiplex PCR, and TCRdb kept only the in-frame ones, dropping some. The sample includes hundreds of thousands of clones, around 89% of them seen just once. Sequencing was done on a sample of PBMCs or T cells enriched from blood (not recorded which). The receptors here all came from a woman aged 40 to 50 with acute COVID-19. Both conserved end residues are part of each CDR3. Size values are once, few and many counts, or a class for expanded clones, and some rows have none.

TRBV5-1	-	TRBJ1-1	CASSLVGQGNTEAFF
TRBV27	-	TRBJ1-4	CASAPLPAAATNEKLFF
TRBV10-1	-	TRBJ2-7	CASSESQGLALEQYF
TRBV5-1	-	TRBJ1-2	CASSSAGVRDPGYTF
TRBV12-5	-	TRBJ1-1	CASASTGLNTEAFF
TRBV27	-	TRBJ2-4	CASSFQAENIQYF
TRBV10-2	-	TRBJ1-3	CASSEYSRTGNTIYF
TRBV19	few	TRBJ1-1	CASTTRDRLGGAFF
TRBV5-5	-	TRBJ1-6	CASSSDRGYSNSPLHF
TRBV5-5	-	TRBJ1-5	CASSLTSLSSGNQPQHF
TRBV9	-	TRBJ2-1	CASSVSSGRGNEQFF
TRBV19	-	TRBJ2-1	CASRDSYNEQFF
TRBV4-3	once	TRBJ2-6	CASSQPRDRGLSGANVLTF
TRBV7-8	-	TRBJ1-2	CASSSTGSGGYTF
TRBV28	-	TRBJ1-3	CASSLLLGPGRAGNTIYF
TRBV5-6	-	TRBJ1-2	CASSQGQGIMEYGYTF
TRBV9	-	TRBJ1-2	CASSVAFDREPGYTF
TRBV7-2	-	TRBJ2-2	CASSPPGLAPGELFF
TRBV6-5	-	TRBJ1-1	CASSILDRNTEAFF
TRBV11-2	few	TRBJ1-1	CASRETGIVVTEAFF
TRBV25-1	-	TRBJ2-1	CASSRIADQYNEQFF
TRBV2	-	TRBJ1-4	CASRVSQNNEKLFF
TRBV29-1	-	TRBJ1-1	CSVGRGAGDTEAFF
TRBV9	-	TRBJ1-3	CASSVSPFWSSSGNTIYF